Below, 3 T cell receptor beta chains from the same sample are listed, as sequenced in a study of T cell responses to AZD1222 COVID-19 vaccine. Profiling relied on immunoSEQ multiplex PCR, and the TCRdb table lists in-frame clones only, not all of them. The sample records 85,000 or so clones, over 80% being singletons. The sample in question was peripheral blood, obtained 28 days after the second AZD1222 dose. The receptor set was obtained from an adult who received the AZD1222 COVID-19 vaccine.

The V and J genes are TRBV25-1 and TRBJ1-1, with D possibly matching TRBD1 (5 bases). This CDR3 is built from 14 residues. Trimming cost V 6 bases and J 5 bases, with 16 bases left between them. The germline gives CDR1 MGHDK, CDR2 SYGVNS. The CDR3 loop is CASRAGGVVTEAFF. CDR3 sequence (DNA): TGTGCCAGCAGGGCCGGGGGGGTTGTGACTGAAGCTTTCTTT.

This chain connects TRBV11-2 to TRBJ1-4, with D perhaps TRBD1 (6 bases). The germline V and J ends were trimmed by 6 bases and 8 bases, with 19 bases remaining between them. This CDR3 has 15 residues. Germline V CDR1 and CDR2: SGHAT, FQNNGV. CDR3 in DNA: TGTGCCAGCAGAAGGGGGACGGCTGCGGGCGAAAAACTGTTTTTT. Translation gives CASRRGTAAGEKLFF.

This chain connects TRBV18 to TRBJ1-5; TRBD1 matches 7 bases. Per germline, CDR1 KGHSH and CDR2 LQKENI. CDR3 length: 16 residues. V lost 1 base and J lost 0; bases outside the gene matches: 3. In DNA, the CDR3 is TGTGCCAGCTCACCACAGGGACAGAATAGCAATCAGCCCCAGCATTTT. Its protein is CASSPQGQNSNQPQHF.